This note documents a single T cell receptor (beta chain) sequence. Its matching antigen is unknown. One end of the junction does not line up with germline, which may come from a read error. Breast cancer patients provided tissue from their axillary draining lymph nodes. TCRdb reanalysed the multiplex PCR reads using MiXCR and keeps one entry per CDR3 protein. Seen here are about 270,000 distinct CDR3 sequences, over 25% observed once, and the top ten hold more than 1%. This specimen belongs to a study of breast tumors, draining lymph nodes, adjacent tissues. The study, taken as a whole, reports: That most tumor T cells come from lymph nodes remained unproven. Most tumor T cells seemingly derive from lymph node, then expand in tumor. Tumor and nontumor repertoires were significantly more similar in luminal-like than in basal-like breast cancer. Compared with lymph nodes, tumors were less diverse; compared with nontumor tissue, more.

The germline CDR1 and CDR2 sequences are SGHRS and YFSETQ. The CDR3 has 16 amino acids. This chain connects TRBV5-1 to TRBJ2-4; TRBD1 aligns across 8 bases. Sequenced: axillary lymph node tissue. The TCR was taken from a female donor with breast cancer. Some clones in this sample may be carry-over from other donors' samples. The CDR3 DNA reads TGTGCCAGCAGCTCCACTGACAGGGGACACAAAGACATTCAGTACTTC. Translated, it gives CASSSTDRGHKDIQYF.